This entry lists 9 T cell receptor beta chains sequenced from one sample in a study of technical replicates of blood from a few donors. Sequencing was performed with immunoSEQ multiplex PCR; in TCRdb, only in-frame clones are kept and a portion is missing. The data hold 75,000 to 95,000 clones, with around 94% observed a single time. Source material: T cells isolated from PBMCs. The source is a human donor in good health.

The chain uses TRBV30 and TRBJ2-7, with D hard to call. The germline V gene encodes CDR1 GTSNPN and CDR2 SVGIG (reference sequence). The CDR3 has 11 amino acids. V gave up 1 base and J gave up 4 bases, with 5 bases separating them. The CDR3 DNA follows: TGTGCCTGGAGTGGTAGTTACGAGCAGTACTTC. Its translation: CAWSGSYEQYF.

The J gene is TRBJ2-1, the V gene TRBV25-1; 14 bases are a match to TRBD2. V lost 6 bases to trimming and J lost 2 bases; unmatched junction nucleotides: 9. The CDR3 is made up of 18 amino acids. Germline CDR1 is MGHDK and CDR2 is SYGVNS. This CDR3 reads CASRRGTSGRRAYNEQFF. CDR3 DNA sequence: TGTGCCAGCAGAAGAGGGACTAGCGGGAGAAGGGCCTACAATGAGCAGTTCTTC. The full variable domain, in which reference TRBV25-1 and TRBJ2-1 provide the parts outside the CDR3, is EADIYQTPRYLVIGTGKKITLECSQTMGHDKMYWYQQDPGMELHLIHYSYGVNSTEKGDLSSESTVSRIRTEHFPLTLESARPSHTSQYLCASRRGTSGRRAYNEQFFGPGTRLTVL.

V usage is TRBV7-8 and J usage is TRBJ2-7, with 7 bases lining up with TRBD1. The V gene end was trimmed by 5 bases and the J gene end by 2 bases; junction bases not matched to a gene: 6. Germline V gene data show CDR1 as SGHVS and CDR2 as FQNEAQ. This CDR3 has 14 amino acids. The CDR3 region has the DNA TGTGCCAGCAGCCCCTCTGGGACAGCCTACGAGCAGTACTTC. Translating gives CASSPSGTAYEQYF. Drawing the rest from reference TRBV7-8 and TRBJ2-7, the complete variable domain is GAGVSQSPRYKVAKRGQDVALRCDPISGHVSLFWYQQALGQGPEFLTYFQNEAQLDKSGLPSDRFFAERPEGSVSTLKIQRTQQEDSAVYLCASSPSGTAYEQYFGPGTRLTVT.

The J gene is TRBJ2-1, the V gene TRBV28; D is perhaps TRBD1 (5 bases). V dropped 6 bases and J dropped 0 bases, with 15 bases sitting between them. CDR1 and CDR2 from the germline V gene are MDHEN and SYDVKM. The CDR3 covers 16 residues. CDR3 in DNA: TGTGCCAGCAGCGCACGACAGCGTCTCTCCTACAATGAGCAGTTCTTC. Translating gives CASSARQRLSYNEQFF.

This clone was seen more than once but under ten times. The gene calls are TRBV11-3 and TRBJ2-1; 10 bases are shared with TRBD1. The V gene end was trimmed by 5 bases and the J gene end by 1 base; junction bases not matched to a gene: 5. Germline-derived CDR1 and CDR2 are SGHNT and YENEEA. The CDR3 is 16 residues long. The CDR3 DNA reads as TGTGCCAGCAGCCCCCGGACAGGGGGTTCCTACAATGAGCAGTTCTTC. Amino acids: CASSPRTGGSYNEQFF. The entire variable domain, with the rest obtained from reference TRBV11-3 and TRBJ2-1, is as follows: EAGVVQSPRYKIIEKKQPVAFWCNPISGHNTLYWYLQNLGQGPELLIRYENEEAVDDSQLPKDRFSAERLKGVDSTLKIQPAELGDSAVYLCASSPRTGGSYNEQFFGPGTRLTVL.

The chain joins TRBV12-5 to TRBJ2-7, with 7 bases matching TRBD2. Trimming at V came to 7 bases and at J to 4 bases, leaving 7 bases not matched to a gene. This CDR3 is 13 amino acids long. The germline V gene encodes CDR1 LGHNT and CDR2 FRNRAP. CDR3 sequence reads: CASAASGQYEQYF. In DNA, the CDR3 is TGTGCTAGTGCGGCTAGCGGACAATACGAGCAGTACTTC.

The chain combines TRBV4-1 with TRBJ1-6, with D possibly being TRBD1 (5 bases). The V end was cut by 0 bases, the J end by 0 bases, with 15 bases between. CDR1 and CDR2 (germline): MGHRA, YSYEKL. CDR3 length: 19 residues. The CDR3 spells CASSQDGQGNSSYNSPLHF. The DNA for the CDR3 is TGCGCCAGCAGCCAAGATGGCCAGGGTAATAGCTCCTATAATTCACCCCTCCACTTT.

The chain is built from TRBV19 and TRBJ1-1; maybe TRBD1 (5 bases). Trimming shortened V by 6 bases and J by 7 bases, and 12 bases separated the two germline ends. CDR3 length equals 12 residues. From germline, CDR1 is LNHDA and CDR2 SQIVND (reference sequence). CDR3 in amino acids: CASSPWQGEAFF. CDR3 sequence (DNA): TGTGCCAGTAGCCCATGGCAGGGTGAAGCTTTCTTT. Filled out from reference TRBV19 and TRBJ1-1, the complete variable domain reads DGGITQSPKYLFRKEGQNVTLSCEQNLNHDAMYWYRQDPGQGLRLIYYSQIVNDFQKGDIAEGYSVSREKKESFPLTVTSAQKNPTAFYLCASSPWQGEAFFGQGTRLTVV.

This clone appeared once. The genes are TRBV6-5 and TRBJ2-7, with 10 positions matching TRBD1. V was pared by 6 bases and J by 2 bases, with 7 bases of the junction left unmatched. In germline, CDR1 is MNHEY, CDR2 SVGAGI. The CDR3 has 15 amino acids. The CDR3 sequence is CASSSGTGVPYEQYF. Written as DNA, the CDR3 is TGTGCCAGCAGCTCCGGGACAGGGGTCCCCTACGAGCAGTACTTC.